This is a list of T cell receptor beta chains from one sample in a study of cytomegalovirus exposure and HLA in healthy donors. Some clones are missing from TCRdb's copy, which holds only in-frame ones; the method was immunoSEQ multiplex PCR. The sample includes some 140,000 clones, 86% of them seen just once. The sequenced sample consisted of PBMCs. These receptors all come from a man aged 18 to 29 in good health and CMV-seronegative. Both conserved end residues are part of each CDR3. Each record gives: D gene, V gene, CDR3 protein. The D gene is left open where the match is weak.

d_gene: TRBD2; v_gene: TRBV5-1; CDR3aa: CASNTGDVAGTGELFF
d_gene: TRBD1; v_gene: TRBV5-4; CDR3aa: CASSLGTGAWTQPLHF
d_gene: TRBD2; v_gene: TRBV5-4; CDR3aa: CASSLAVDSGGANEQFF
d_gene: NA; v_gene: TRBV28; CDR3aa: CASSSPPTAYYGYTF
d_gene: NA; v_gene: TRBV9; CDR3aa: CASSVLTTGTDTIYF
d_gene: NA; v_gene: TRBV2; CDR3aa: CASTLSGVHSNQPQHF
d_gene: NA; v_gene: TRBV30; CDR3aa: CAWSLMSSGANVLTF
d_gene: NA; v_gene: TRBV7-9; CDR3aa: CASSPLATHNEQFF
d_gene: NA; v_gene: TRBV18; CDR3aa: CASSPFISRGDTEAFF
d_gene: NA; v_gene: TRBV27; CDR3aa: CASWRASYNEQFF
d_gene: NA; v_gene: TRBV9; CDR3aa: CASRKESSGNTIYF
d_gene: TRBD2; v_gene: TRBV6-5; CDR3aa: CASSYGGVGANVLTF
d_gene: TRBD1; v_gene: TRBV5-4; CDR3aa: CASSWGSGQASYEQYF
d_gene: TRBD1; v_gene: TRBV10-2; CDR3aa: CASSEDRAGANVLTF
d_gene: NA; v_gene: TRBV4-1; CDR3aa: CASSQQQGRIATNEKLFF
d_gene: NA; v_gene: TRBV29-1; CDR3aa: CSVATRGSGANVLTF
d_gene: TRBD1; v_gene: TRBV9; CDR3aa: CASSPRTGGIYEQYF
d_gene: TRBD2; v_gene: TRBV6-6; CDR3aa: CASRHTSGGEQETQYF